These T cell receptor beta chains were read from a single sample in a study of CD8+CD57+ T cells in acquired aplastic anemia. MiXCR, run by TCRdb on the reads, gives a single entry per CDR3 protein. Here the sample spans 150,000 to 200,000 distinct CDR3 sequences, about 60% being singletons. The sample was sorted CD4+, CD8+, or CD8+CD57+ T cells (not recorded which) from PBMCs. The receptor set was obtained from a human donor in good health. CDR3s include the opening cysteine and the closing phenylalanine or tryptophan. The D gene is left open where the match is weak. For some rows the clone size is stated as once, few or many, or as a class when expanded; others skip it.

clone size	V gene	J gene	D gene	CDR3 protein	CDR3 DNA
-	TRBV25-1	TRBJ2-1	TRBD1	CASSDPGTGAYNEQFF	TGTGCCAGCAGTGACCCCGGGACAGGGGCCTACAATGAGCAGTTCTTC
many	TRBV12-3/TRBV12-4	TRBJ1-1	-	CASSLLEDTEAFF	TGTGCCAGCAGTTTACTCGAGGACACTGAAGCTTTCTTT
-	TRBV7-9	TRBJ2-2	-	CASSPRLYTGDLFF	TGTGCCAGCAGCCCGAGACTATACACCGGGGATCTGTTTTTT
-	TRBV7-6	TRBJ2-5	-	CASSGVSQYF	TGTGCCAGCAGCGGGGTGTCCCAGTACTTC
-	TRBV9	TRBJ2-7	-	CASSAGSGGGQYF	TGTGCCAGCAGCGCGGGTAGCGGAGGCGGGCAGTACTTC
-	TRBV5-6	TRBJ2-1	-	CASSLGGTLYNEQFF	TGTGCCAGCAGCTTGGGGGGGACCCTATACAATGAGCAGTTCTTC
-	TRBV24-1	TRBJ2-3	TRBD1	CATSASWTGDSNTQYF	TGTGCCACCAGTGCATCGTGGACAGGGGACTCGAATACGCAGTATTTT
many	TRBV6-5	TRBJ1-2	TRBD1	CASSTRTGLAYGYTF	TGTGCCAGCAGTACTCGGACAGGGTTGGCCTATGGCTACACCTTC
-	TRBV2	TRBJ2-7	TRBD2	CASNAERDSYEQYF	TGTGCCAGCAACGCGGAGCGGGATTCCTACGAGCAGTACTTC
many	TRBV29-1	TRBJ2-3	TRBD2	CSVEGTRLAEWSDTQYF	TGCAGCGTTGAAGGAACCCGACTAGCAGAGTGGTCAGATACGCAGTATTTT
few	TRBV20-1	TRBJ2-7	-	CSRSQGGGQYF	TGCAGTAGGTCTCAGGGGGGAGGGCAGTACTTC
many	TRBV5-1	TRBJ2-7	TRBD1	CASSFEGAVDEQYF	TGCGCCAGCAGCTTTGAGGGGGCGGTCGACGAGCAGTACTTC
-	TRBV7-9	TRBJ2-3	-	CASSVLGGGTDTQYF	TGTGCCAGCAGCGTCCTAGGGGGGGGCACAGATACGCAGTATTTT
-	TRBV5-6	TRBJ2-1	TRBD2	CASSRTSGALYNEQFF	TGTGCCAGCAGTCGCACTAGCGGGGCACTCTACAATGAGCAGTTCTTC
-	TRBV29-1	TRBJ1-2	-	CSVEATGANYGYTF	TGCAGCGTTGAGGCCACTGGAGCTAACTATGGCTACACCTTC
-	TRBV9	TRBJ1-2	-	CASSVQGYGYTF	TGTGCCAGCAGCGTACAGGGCTATGGCTACACCTTC
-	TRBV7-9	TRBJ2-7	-	CASSLQNGGPYEQYF	TGTGCCAGCAGCTTACAGAACGGGGGGCCCTACGAGCAGTACTTC
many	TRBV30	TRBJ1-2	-	CAWTGLDGYTF	TGTGCCTGGACAGGGTTGGATGGCTACACCTTC
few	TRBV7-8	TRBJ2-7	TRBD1	CASRPGTGGEQYF	TGTGCCAGCAGACCTGGTACAGGGGGCGAGCAGTACTTC
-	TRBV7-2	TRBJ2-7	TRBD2	CASSLAALAGPYEQYF	TGTGCCAGCAGCTTAGCGGCGCTAGCGGGACCCTACGAGCAGTACTTC
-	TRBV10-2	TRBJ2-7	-	CAATRTGHEQYF	TGCGCCGCCACAAGAACAGGGCACGAGCAGTACTTC
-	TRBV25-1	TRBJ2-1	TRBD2	CASRTSGGNNEQFF	TGTGCCAGCCGGACTAGCGGGGGGAACAATGAGCAGTTCTTC
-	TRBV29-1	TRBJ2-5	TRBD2	CSVENTGGPQETQYF	TGCAGCGTTGAGAATACGGGAGGACCGCAAGAGACCCAGTACTTC
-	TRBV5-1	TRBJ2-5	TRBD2	CASSLLDGGSGKETQYF	TGCGCCAGCAGCTTGTTGGATGGCGGGAGTGGGAAAGAGACCCAGTACTTC
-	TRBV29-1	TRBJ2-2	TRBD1	CSVARQGFSGELFF	TGCAGCGTTGCTCGACAGGGGTTTTCCGGGGAGCTGTTTTTT
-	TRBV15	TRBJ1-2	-	CATGPDYYGYTF	TGTGCCACCGGTCCAGATTACTATGGCTACACCTTC
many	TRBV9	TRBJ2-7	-	CASSGPQGSYEQYF	TGTGCCAGCAGCGGTCCACAGGGTTCCTACGAGCAGTACTTC